This T cell receptor beta chain was sequenced for a study of T-cell reconstitution after alpha-beta-depleted transplantation in children. The CDR3 sequence is 14 residues long. The V end lost 1 base, the J end lost 1 base, and 8 bases lay between the germline ends. CDR1 SGHVS and CDR2 FQNEAQ come from the germline V gene. During its preparation, the TCRbeta library received unique molecular identifiers. TCRdb re-analysed the PCR reads in MiXCR, keeping a single row per CDR3 protein. The sample contains under 350,000 distinct CDR3 sequences, 9.9% of which appear only once. The sequence came from a human donor who donated a stem cell graft to a child with SCID. The V call is TRBV7-8, the J call TRBJ2-7; D might be TRBD1 (5 bases). The sample in question was PBMCs from the stem cell graft donor, obtained from the stem cell graft. The CDR3 spells CASSLVTGSYEQYF. Written as DNA, the CDR3 is TGTGCCAGCAGCTTAGTTACAGGTTCCTACGAGCAGTACTTC.